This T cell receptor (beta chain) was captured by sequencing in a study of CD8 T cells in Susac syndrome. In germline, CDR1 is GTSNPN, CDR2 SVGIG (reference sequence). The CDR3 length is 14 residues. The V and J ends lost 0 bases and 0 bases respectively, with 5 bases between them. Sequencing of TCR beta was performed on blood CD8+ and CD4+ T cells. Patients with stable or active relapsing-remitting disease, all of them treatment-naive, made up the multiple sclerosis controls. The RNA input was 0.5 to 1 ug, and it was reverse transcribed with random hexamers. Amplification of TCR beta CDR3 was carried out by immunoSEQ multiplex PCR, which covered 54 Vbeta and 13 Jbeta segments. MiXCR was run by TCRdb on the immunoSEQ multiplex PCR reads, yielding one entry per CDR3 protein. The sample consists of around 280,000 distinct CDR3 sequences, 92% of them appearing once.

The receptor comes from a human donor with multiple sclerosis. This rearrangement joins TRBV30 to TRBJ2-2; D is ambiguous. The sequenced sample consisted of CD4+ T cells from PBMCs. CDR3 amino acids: CAWSVGTNTGELFF. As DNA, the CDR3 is TGTGCCTGGAGTGTTGGGACGAACACCGGGGAGCTGTTTTTT.